This T cell receptor (beta chain) is from a study of CD8+ T cells in alopecia areata. Overall study results and limits: Clarity of TCR sharing across patients fell short of that in mice, possibly HLA-related. There were also resident alphabeta T cells of normal skin sequenced in scalp samples. Clonality exceeded that of normal scalp in lesional scalp, most notably in alopecia totalis/universalis.

Extraction of RNA preceded its reverse transcription into cDNA, which served as the sequencing template. Produced via immunoSEQ multiplex PCR; TCRdb's table is partial and in-frame only. The sample has hundreds of thousands of clones; about 60% are singletons. The CDR3 is made up of 14 amino acids. Germline CDR1 is SGDLS and CDR2 is YYNGEE. The ends were cut back, 4 bases at V and 2 bases at J, with 12 bases in the middle. This clone was picked up a small number of times. As yet, its antigen is unknown. As for treatment: oral pan-JAK inhibitor, 5-10 mg twice daily. Researchers took lesional scalp punch biopsies and peripheral blood from people who were alopecia areata patients.

V and J are TRBV9 and TRBJ1-1, with D possibly matching TRBD1 (5 bases). Sequencing used CD4+ T cells sorted from blood, obtained at week 52, from a patient treated with tofacitinib. The source is a human donor with alopecia areata. The CDR3: CASSPRQRNTEAFF. The CDR3 DNA sequence: TGTGCCAGCAGCCCAAGACAGAGAAACACTGAAGCTTTCTTT.